Below are 22 T cell receptor beta chains sequenced from a single sample in a study of PD-L1 blockade in urothelial cancer. Regarding time point: peripheral blood 6 weeks after treatment start. The data were produced by immunoSEQ multiplex PCR, yet TCRdb's version contains in-frame clones alone and is incomplete. The sample yields 65,000 to 85,000 clones, 91% seen once. The source material was PBMCs, sampled around atezolizumab (anti-PD-L1) treatment. These receptors all come from a woman at least 80 years old with urothelial cancer.

This chain uses TRBV27 with TRBJ1-3, with D maybe TRBD1 (5 bases). CDR1 MNHEY and CDR2 SMNVEV come from the germline V gene (reference sequence). CDR3 length equals 15 residues. V was shortened by 7 bases and J by 2 bases, with 15 bases between the two germline ends. CDR3 DNA: TGTGCCAGCATGGATTGGGGCTCGACTGGAAACACCATATATTTT. This encodes CASMDWGSTGNTIYF.

The rearrangement joins TRBV10-3 to TRBJ1-1, with no clear D. Germline CDR1 reads ENHRY; CDR2 reads SYGVKD. V gave up 0 bases and J gave up 7 bases, with 12 bases separating them. The CDR3 runs to 14 residues. The DNA for the CDR3 is TGTGCCATCAGTGAGTCTGGGGTGGGAGGTGAAGCTTTCTTT. Translated, it gives CAISESGVGGEAFF.

The genes are TRBV14 and TRBJ2-4, with D possibly matching TRBD1 (5 bases). Trimming left V 3 bases short and J 5 bases short, with 8 bases between. The germline V gene has CDR1 SGHDN and CDR2 FVKESK. CDR3 length: 13 residues. DNA of the CDR3: TGTGCCAGCAGCCACTGGGGCGAAAACATTCAGTACTTC. Translating gives CASSHWGENIQYF.

This clone was recorded only once. This rearrangement joins TRBV7-8 to TRBJ2-2, with TRBD1 as a possible D gene (5 bases). V lost 5 bases to trimming and J lost 4 bases, with 11 bases between them. The germline CDR1 and CDR2 sequences are SGHVS and FQNEAQ. The CDR3 contains 14 residues. The CDR3 nucleotides read TGTGCCAGCAGCGCTACAGGTCGCACCGGGGAGCTGTTTTTT. Translation: CASSATGRTGELFF.

The chain has TRBV28 and TRBJ2-7; D call uncertain. The germline CDR1 and CDR2 sequences are MDHEN and SYDVKM. Deletions cut 3 bases from V and 1 base from J, with 10 bases between. This CDR3 has 14 amino acids. The CDR3 DNA reads TGTGCCAGCAGTTTCTTCCTCCGTTCCTACGAGCAGTACTTC. Its protein product is CASSFFLRSYEQYF.

This chain joins TRBV30 and TRBJ2-2, with 10 bases that match TRBD1. Germline V lookup: CDR1 GTSNPN, CDR2 SVGIG (reference sequence). This CDR3 has 14 residues. J gave up 5 bases and V 5 bases, and 5 bases lay outside the gene matches. The CDR3 nucleotides read TGTGCCTGGGATGGACAGGGGGTAACCGGGGAGCTGTTTTTT. Its translation is CAWDGQGVTGELFF.

This clone was picked up a small number of times. CDR3 loop: CASSQEITGRETQYF. In DNA, the CDR3 is TGTGCCAGCAGCCAAGAAATAACAGGGCGGGAGACCCAGTACTTC. V gene TRBV4-2 combines with J gene TRBJ2-5; TRBD1 is a possible D gene (6 bases). Between the trimmed V and J ends, which lost 0 bases and 5 bases, there was a span of 13 bases. Germline V gene lookup returns CDR1 LGHNA and CDR2 YNFKEQ. The CDR3 contains 15 residues.

J is TRBJ2-7 and V is TRBV29-1; 9 positions agree with TRBD2. This CDR3 region has 15 residues. J lost 6 bases, V lost 7 bases, and 16 bases had no gene match. Germline CDR1 is SQVTM and CDR2 is ANQGSEA. The CDR3 DNA is TGCAGCGCCTCAGAGGGCGGGAGGGGATTGGGCGAGCAGTACTTC. It translates to CSASEGGRGLGEQYF.

The chain recombines TRBV6-8 with TRBJ2-7, with 11 bases that match TRBD1. V trimming: 4 bases; J trimming: 0 bases; junction bases outside the gene matches: 8. The CDR3 is 17 residues long. Germline V gives CDR1 MNHGY, CDR2 SAAAGT. The CDR3 DNA is TGTGCCAGCAGTTCGGGACAGGGGGTATCCGTCTCCTACGAGCAGTACTTC. This encodes CASSSGQGVSVSYEQYF.

V gene TRBV5-1 combines with J gene TRBJ2-3; 16 nucleotides align to TRBD2. Germline values: CDR1 SGHRS, CDR2 YFSETQ. The ends lost 4 bases at V and 1 base at J; junction bases unmatched: 12. This CDR3 has 20 amino acids. CDR3 in amino acids: CASSHRGLGTSGRGTDTQYF. The CDR3 region has the DNA TGCGCCAGCAGCCACCGAGGACTCGGGACTAGCGGGAGGGGCACAGATACGCAGTATTTT. The full variable domain, rest sourced from reference TRBV5-1 and TRBJ2-3, is KAGVTQTPRYLIKTRGQQVTLSCSPISGHRSVSWYQQTPGQGLQFLFEYFSETQRNKGNFPGRFSGRQFSNSRSEMNVSTLELGDSALYLCASSHRGLGTSGRGTDTQYFGPGTRLTVL.

DNA of the CDR3: TGTGCCAGTAGTGAAACCCGGAATGGGCGTAGAACCAGGGAGCTGTTTTTT. It codes for CASSETRNGRRTRELFF. V and J are TRBV19 and TRBJ2-2; no clear D gene. Germline V gives CDR1 LNHDA, CDR2 SQIVND (reference sequence). V was cut by 5 bases and J by 9 bases, with 25 bases left in between. The CDR3 runs to 17 residues.

The chain recombines TRBV5-1 with TRBJ2-1, with D tentatively TRBD1 (5 bases). Germline lookup yields CDR1 SGHRS and CDR2 YFSETQ. Trimming cost V 1 base and J 4 bases, with 12 bases left between them. This CDR3 region has 15 residues. The CDR3 DNA sequence: TGCGCCAGCAGCTTGACCCCAGGGTTATACAATGAGCAGTTCTTC. Its translation: CASSLTPGLYNEQFF.

The chain recombines TRBV10-2 with TRBJ1-2, with unresolved D. Germline V CDR1 and CDR2: WSHSY, SAAADI. The V end was cut by 3 bases, the J end by 2 bases, with 7 bases between. The CDR3 is 13 residues long. This chain's CDR3 is CASSEGGNYGYTF. In DNA, the CDR3 is TGCGCCAGCAGTGAAGGAGGGAACTATGGCTACACCTTC.

The chain is built from TRBV5-1 and TRBJ1-1; D may be TRBD1 (6 bases). Per germline, CDR1 SGHRS and CDR2 YFSETQ. The V end was cut by 0 bases, the J end by 8 bases, with 14 bases between. The CDR3 consists of 14 residues. The CDR3 DNA follows: TGCGCCAGCAGCTTGGGGTCAGGGGCCGCCGAAGCTTTCTTT. This encodes CASSLGSGAAEAFF. The full variable domain, with the rest looked up from reference TRBV5-1 and TRBJ1-1, is KAGVTQTPRYLIKTRGQQVTLSCSPISGHRSVSWYQQTPGQGLQFLFEYFSETQRNKGNFPGRFSGRQFSNSRSEMNVSTLELGDSALYLCASSLGSGAAEAFFGQGTRLTVV.

This clone was seen a handful of times. The chain combines TRBV6-5 with TRBJ2-7, with 7 bases lining up with TRBD1. Germline lookup yields CDR1 MNHEY and CDR2 SVGAGI. V lost 6 bases and J lost 7; bases outside the gene matches: 9. The CDR3 consists of 13 residues. This chain's CDR3 is CASRVKGAGEQYF. CDR3 nucleotide sequence: TGTGCCAGCAGAGTGAAGGGGGCGGGTGAGCAGTACTTC.

The chain carries TRBV6-1 and TRBJ1-1; the match to TRBD1 covers 9 bases. The germline CDR1 and CDR2 sequences are MNHNS and SASEGT. V shed 11 bases, J shed 3 bases, and the junction held 4 bases outside the gene matches. The CDR3 totals 12 residues. The CDR3 nucleotides read TGTGCCGGGAGACAGGGGGACACTGAAGCTTTCTTT. It is translated as CAGRQGDTEAFF.

The V and J genes are TRBV2 and TRBJ2-7; 7 nucleotides agree with TRBD2. The germline gives CDR1 SNHLY, CDR2 FYNNEI. This CDR3 contains 17 residues. V lost 5 bases, J lost 0 bases, and 13 bases stayed unmatched. This CDR3 is CASSTITSARSSYEQYF. DNA of the CDR3: TGTGCCAGCAGTACAATAACTAGCGCTCGCAGCTCCTACGAGCAGTACTTC.

V and J are TRBV5-4 and TRBJ2-2, with unresolved D. V lost 4 bases and J lost 0, with 7 bases in between. Germline V lookup: CDR1 SGHNT, CDR2 YYREEE (reference sequence). The CDR3 has 14 amino acids. CDR3 sequence (DNA): TGTGCCAGCAGCCCCGACTCGAACACCGGGGAGCTGTTTTTT. Translating it yields CASSPDSNTGELFF.

The chain employs TRBV18 and TRBJ2-7; tentatively, D is TRBD1 (7 bases). Per germline, CDR1 KGHSH and CDR2 LQKENI. V lost 3 bases to trimming and J lost 0 bases, with 12 bases between them. This CDR3 region has 15 residues. In nucleotides, the CDR3 is TGTGCCAGCTCACCGGCGGGACAGTCCTCCTACGAGCAGTACTTC. Translating it yields CASSPAGQSSYEQYF.

V gene TRBV30 combines with J gene TRBJ1-2; maybe TRBD1 (6 bases). CDR3 length: 12 amino acids. Germline V gene sequence: CDR1 GTSNPN, CDR2 SVGIG (reference sequence). The CDR3 nucleotides read TGTGCATTTCTACGGGGGGCGGGTGGCTACACCTTC. It yields the protein CAFLRGAGGYTF.

The chain has TRBV19 and TRBJ1-3; TRBD1 might be the D (6 bases). Germline values: CDR1 LNHDA, CDR2 SQIVND (reference sequence). The CDR3 length is 17 residues. The V end was cut by 7 bases, the J end by 0 bases, with 19 bases between. Written as DNA, the CDR3 is TGTGCCAGTAAAGGGGGGGGCGGCTCGATCTCTGGAAACACCATATATTTT. This gives the protein CASKGGGGSISGNTIYF.

The J gene is TRBJ1-4, the V gene TRBV19, with D perhaps TRBD1 (5 bases). The V gene lost 7 bases and the J gene lost 0 bases, with 18 bases spanning the gap. The germline gives CDR1 LNHDA, CDR2 SQIVND (reference sequence). The CDR3 runs to 17 residues. CDR3 protein: CASKAGYNRATNEKLFF. The DNA of the CDR3 is TGTGCCAGTAAGGCAGGGTATAATCGGGCAACTAATGAAAAACTGTTTTTT.